The 27 T cell receptor beta chains listed next were all sequenced from one sample in a study of blood T cell repertoires in COVID-19. The protocol was immunoSEQ multiplex PCR, while the TCRdb copy is restricted to in-frame clones and leaves out a portion. The data contain under 300,000 clones, 75% to 90% of them seen just once; the ten biggest clones take up 0.94%. The source material was peripheral blood. These receptors originate from a woman between 40 and 55 years old who had recovered from COVID-19.

This chain joins TRBV2 and TRBJ2-3; TRBD2 agrees at 8 bases. Germline-derived CDR1 and CDR2 are SNHLY and FYNNEI. Germline trimming cut 7 bases from V and 5 bases from J; bases unmatched to any gene: 2. This CDR3 is 12 amino acids long. The CDR3 region is CASMSGGDTQYF. DNA of the CDR3: TGTGCCAGCATGAGCGGGGGAGATACGCAGTATTTT.

This chain connects TRBV5-5 to TRBJ1-5; D call uncertain. V dropped 2 bases and J dropped 3 bases, with 9 bases sitting between them. The length of the CDR3 is 14 residues. The V gene's germline CDR1 is SGHKS and CDR2 YYEKEE (reference sequence). CDR3 bases: TGTGCCAGCAGCTTAATACAGACCAATCAGCCCCAGCATTTT. Its translation is CASSLIQTNQPQHF.

V usage is TRBV6-5 and J usage is TRBJ2-7; 7 bases agree with TRBD2. The CDR3 totals 14 residues. Germline V gene lookup returns CDR1 MNHEY and CDR2 SVGAGI. Trimming at V came to 6 bases and at J to 0 bases, leaving 5 bases not matched to a gene. The CDR3 is CASSLGGSSYEQYF. The CDR3 DNA reads as TGTGCCAGCAGCCTTGGCGGGAGCTCCTACGAGCAGTACTTC.

V usage is TRBV7-8 and J usage is TRBJ1-1, with 9 bases identical to TRBD1. The V and J ends lost 3 bases and 0 bases, in that order; junction bases with no gene match: 8. The CDR3 extends over 17 amino acids. The V gene's germline CDR1 is SGHVS and CDR2 FQNEAQ. This CDR3 reads CASSLDWDRALNTEAFF. CDR3 in DNA: TGTGCCAGCAGCTTGGACTGGGACAGGGCACTGAACACTGAAGCTTTCTTT.

In this sample, this clone turned up once. The chain carries TRBV27 and TRBJ2-4, with a tentative D call TRBD1 (6 bases). V shed 8 bases and J shed 8 bases, with 13 bases lying between them. The length of the CDR3 is 12 residues. Per germline, CDR1 MNHEY and CDR2 SMNVEV (reference sequence). In nucleotides, the CDR3 is TGTGCCAGCTGGGCACAGGGAGACATTCAGTACTTC. Protein product: CASWAQGDIQYF.

The J gene is TRBJ2-2, the V gene TRBV13, with 7 bases that match TRBD1. Looked up from germline, CDR1 is PRHDT and CDR2 is FYEKMQ (reference sequence). The trim removed 0 bases at V and 4 bases at J, leaving 5 bases unmatched. This CDR3 contains 16 residues. CDR3 DNA: TGTGCCAGCAGCTTAGGCATTCCAGGGGGCACCGGGGAGCTGTTTTTT. Its translation is CASSLGIPGGTGELFF. Based on the CDR3 plus reference TRBV13 and TRBJ2-2, the full variable domain is AAGVIQSPRHLIKEKRETATLKCYPIPRHDTVYWYQQGPGQDPQFLISFYEKMQSDKGSIPDRFSAQQFSDYHSELNMSSLELGDSALYFCASSLGIPGGTGELFFGEGSRLTVL.

This sequence joins TRBV18 and TRBJ1-5, with 9 bases aligning to TRBD1. The germline V gene encodes CDR1 KGHSH and CDR2 LQKENI. This CDR3 region has 15 residues. The V and J ends lost 6 bases and 4 bases, in that order; junction bases with no gene match: 7. The CDR3 loop reads CASSLGTGMNQPQHF. Here the CDR3 DNA reads TGTGCCAGCTCCCTGGGGACAGGGATGAATCAGCCCCAGCATTTT.

The chain employs TRBV19 and TRBJ1-1; D is possibly TRBD1 (6 bases). Per the germline V gene, CDR1 is LNHDA and CDR2 is SQIVND (reference sequence). V lost 3 bases and J 0 bases, leaving 11 bases between the germline ends. The length of the CDR3 is 15 residues. The CDR3 loop reads CASSIGGQVNTEAFF. The CDR3 coding sequence is TGTGCCAGTAGTATCGGGGGGCAGGTGAACACTGAAGCTTTCTTT. The full variable domain, completed using reference TRBV19 and TRBJ1-1, is DGGITQSPKYLFRKEGQNVTLSCEQNLNHDAMYWYRQDPGQGLRLIYYSQIVNDFQKGDIAEGYSVSREKKESFPLTVTSAQKNPTAFYLCASSIGGQVNTEAFFGQGTRLTVV.

The chain recombines TRBV6-5 with TRBJ1-6; 8 bases line up with TRBD1. V shed 6 bases and J 8 bases; nucleotides not matched to a gene: 3. The germline CDR1 and CDR2 sequences are MNHEY and SVGAGI. The CDR3 consists of 13 residues. In nucleotides, the CDR3 is TGTGCCAGCAGAGGACAGGGCCATTCACCCCTCCACTTT. Translating it yields CASRGQGHSPLHF.

The chain couples TRBV6-2 or TRBV6-3 to TRBJ1-4, with 9 bases matching TRBD1. Trimming took 5 bases from V and 4 from J; bases not matched to a gene: 5. The CDR3 has 15 residues. Germline lookup yields CDR1 MNHEY and CDR2 SVGEGT. In nucleotides, the CDR3 is TGTGCCAGCAGTAACCCGGGACAGGGTAATGAAAAACTGTTTTTT. Its protein is CASSNPGQGNEKLFF.

The chain recombines TRBV6-5 with TRBJ1-1, with TRBD1 identical over 9 bases. The CDR3 runs to 15 residues. CDR1 is MNHEY, CDR2 SVGAGI, per germline. The CDR3 region has the DNA TGTACCGCGAGGGACAGGGCCAACCGTGACACTGAAGCTTTCTTT. It translates to CTARDRANRDTEAFF.

The chain has TRBV6-2 or TRBV6-3 and TRBJ2-1, with 14 bases identical to TRBD2. The V gene end was trimmed by 6 bases and the J gene end by 2 bases; junction bases not matched to a gene: 12. This CDR3 region has 19 residues. Germline V gives CDR1 MNHEY, CDR2 SVGEGT. Here the CDR3 reads CASSPRTSGRLSPYNEQFF. In DNA, the CDR3 is TGTGCCAGCAGCCCCAGGACTAGCGGGAGGCTCTCCCCCTACAATGAGCAGTTCTTC.

DNA for the CDR3: TGCGCCAGCAGCTTGGTGGGTCCCGGGAGCTCCTACAATGAGCAGTTCTTC. This gives the protein CASSLVGPGSSYNEQFF. The chain combines TRBV5-1 with TRBJ2-1; possibly TRBD2 for D (6 bases). The CDR3 length is 17 residues. Germline V CDR1 and CDR2: SGHRS, YFSETQ. V lost 0 bases, J lost 0 bases, and 13 bases lay in between.

This clone has a single count. The V call is TRBV12-3 or TRBV12-4, the J call TRBJ1-6; D might be TRBD1 (6 bases). This CDR3 contains 12 residues. Trimming shortened V by 10 bases and J by 9 bases, and 13 bases separated the two germline ends. The CDR3: CATSGGTSPLHF. The CDR3 DNA sequence: TGTGCCACCTCGGGGGGCACTTCACCCCTCCACTTT.

This clone appeared a few times. The rearrangement links TRBV3-1 (or the pseudogene TRBV3-2) to TRBJ1-1; the D gene is possibly TRBD1 (5 bases). The CDR3 is 14 residues long. Deletions cut 1 base from V and 4 bases from J, with 10 bases between. The germline V gene has CDR1 LGHDT and CDR2 YNNKEL (reference sequence). CDR3 loop: CASSQGWGVTEAFF. CDR3 nucleotide sequence: TGTGCCAGCAGCCAAGGCTGGGGGGTCACTGAAGCTTTCTTT.

This rearrangement joins TRBV5-1 to TRBJ2-1; 9 bases align to TRBD2. This CDR3 has 18 amino acids. CDR1 is SGHRS and CDR2 is YFSETQ in the germline V gene. The J segment lost 4 bases and the V segment lost 2 bases, leaving 13 bases of the junction unmatched. The CDR3 is CASSFQGLAGGFYNEQFF. The CDR3 DNA reads as TGCGCCAGCAGCTTTCAGGGTTTGGCGGGAGGGTTTTACAATGAGCAGTTCTTC.

The V gene is TRBV28, the J gene TRBJ2-7; TRBD2 matches 7 bases. The V gene end was trimmed by 5 bases and the J gene end by 2 bases; junction bases not matched to a gene: 6. CDR1 is MDHEN and CDR2 is SYDVKM in the germline V gene. The CDR3 contains 14 residues. As DNA, the CDR3 is TGTGCCAGCAGTAGTACTAGCGAGACCTACGAGCAGTACTTC. Its protein product is CASSSTSETYEQYF. The variable domain in full, with the rest retrieved from reference TRBV28 and TRBJ2-7, is DVKVTQSSRYLVKRTGEKVFLECVQDMDHENMFWYRQDPGLGLRLIYFSYDVKMKEKGDIPEGYSVSREKKERFSLILESASTNQTSMYLCASSSTSETYEQYFGPGTRLTVT.

This chain connects TRBV11-3 to TRBJ2-2; the D gene is possibly TRBD2 (6 bases). Trimming removed 0 bases at V and 7 bases at J, with 9 bases between. The CDR3 runs 14 residues. Germline V gene lookup returns CDR1 SGHNT and CDR2 YENEEA. The CDR3 sequence: CASSLEGLYGELFF. Here the CDR3 DNA reads TGTGCCAGCAGCTTAGAGGGACTCTACGGGGAGCTGTTTTTT.

V and J are TRBV2 and TRBJ2-1, with 11 bases identical to TRBD2. This CDR3 has 15 amino acids. Germline V gene lookup returns CDR1 SNHLY and CDR2 FYNNEI. The junction had 6 bases not matched to a gene; V was cut back by 6 bases and J by 5 bases. This chain's CDR3 is CASRETSGIHNEQFF. The DNA for the CDR3 is TGTGCCAGCAGGGAGACTAGCGGGATACACAATGAGCAGTTCTTC. Supplemented by reference TRBV2 and TRBJ2-1, the full variable domain reads EPEVTQTPSHQVTQMGQEVILRCVPISNHLYFYWYRQILGQKVEFLVSFYNNEISEKSEIFDDQFSVERPDGSNFTLKIRSTKLEDSAMYFCASRETSGIHNEQFFGPGTRLTVL.

This chain links TRBV5-1 with TRBJ2-3; 14 nucleotides line up with TRBD2. Trimming took 4 bases from V and 5 from J; bases not matched to a gene: 9. Germline CDR1 reads SGHRS; CDR2 reads YFSETQ. This CDR3 is 17 amino acids long. The CDR3 here is CASSVGTSGSGVDTQYF. In DNA, the CDR3 is TGCGCCAGCAGCGTGGGGACTAGCGGGAGCGGGGTAGATACGCAGTATTTT.

The chain joins TRBV6-6 to TRBJ1-3; 7 nucleotides match TRBD1. J lost 1 base, V lost 6 bases, and 3 bases had no gene match. Per the germline V gene, CDR1 is MNHNY and CDR2 is SVGAGI (reference sequence). The CDR3 is 14 residues long. The CDR3 region is CASSPQGSGNTIYF. The CDR3 coding sequence is TGTGCCAGCAGCCCACAGGGGTCTGGAAACACCATATATTTT.

The gene calls are TRBV4-1 and TRBJ1-1; D is undetermined. The germline CDR1 and CDR2 sequences are MGHRA and YSYEKL. Trimming took 0 bases from V and 0 from J, leaving 8 bases between them. The CDR3 loop spans 15 amino acids. CDR3 sequence (DNA): TGCGCCAGCAGCCAAGAAATCAGTTTGAACACTGAAGCTTTCTTT. Translated: CASSQEISLNTEAFF.

This chain uses TRBV5-1 with TRBJ2-5, with D perhaps matching TRBD1 (6 bases). Germline values: CDR1 SGHRS, CDR2 YFSETQ. The CDR3 loop spans 15 amino acids. V lost 3 bases and J lost 0, with 12 bases in between. CDR3 DNA: TGCGCCAGCAGCTCTGAAACAGGGAACCAAGAGACCCAGTACTTC. This encodes CASSSETGNQETQYF.

This clone was seen more than once but under ten times. J is TRBJ2-2 and V is TRBV14; TRBD1 agrees at 7 bases. The germline V gene has CDR1 SGHDN and CDR2 FVKESK. The trim removed 4 bases at V and 6 bases at J, leaving 8 bases unmatched. The CDR3 spans 15 residues. DNA for the CDR3: TGTGCCAGCAGCCGCCGAGGCCAGGGGGCCGGGGAGCTGTTTTTT. Its protein is CASSRRGQGAGELFF.

This clone was picked up a small number of times. The J gene is TRBJ2-2, the V gene TRBV3-1 (or the pseudogene TRBV3-2); the D gene is possibly TRBD2 (5 bases). Germline lookup yields CDR1 LGHDT and CDR2 YNNKEL (reference sequence). V lost 3 bases and J 4 bases, leaving 15 bases between the germline ends. CDR3 length: 16 residues. Here the CDR3 reads CASSQASTRLTGELFF. In nucleotides, the CDR3 is TGTGCCAGCAGCCAGGCGTCAACTAGGCTCACCGGGGAGCTGTTTTTT.

This clone has only one observation. The chain links TRBV19 to TRBJ1-4; 9 bases line up with TRBD1. Germline CDR1 is LNHDA and CDR2 is SQIVND (reference sequence). V dropped 5 bases and J dropped 1; count of bases not matched to a gene: 11. CDR3 length: 18 amino acids. Here the CDR3 reads CASSLTGTGFITNEKLFF. The CDR3, as DNA: TGTGCCAGTAGTCTGACCGGGACAGGGTTTATAACTAATGAAAAACTGTTTTTT. The full variable domain, completed using reference TRBV19 and TRBJ1-4, is DGGITQSPKYLFRKEGQNVTLSCEQNLNHDAMYWYRQDPGQGLRLIYYSQIVNDFQKGDIAEGYSVSREKKESFPLTVTSAQKNPTAFYLCASSLTGTGFITNEKLFFGSGTQLSVL.

The chain is built from TRBV7-3 and TRBJ2-5; tentatively, D is TRBD2 (6 bases). CDR1 and CDR2 from the germline V gene are SGHTA and FQGTGA. Trimming shortened V by 0 bases and J by 5 bases, and 7 bases separated the two germline ends. The CDR3 spans 13 residues. CDR3: CASSLTGGETQYF. CDR3 in DNA: TGTGCCAGCAGCTTAACCGGGGGTGAGACCCAGTACTTC.